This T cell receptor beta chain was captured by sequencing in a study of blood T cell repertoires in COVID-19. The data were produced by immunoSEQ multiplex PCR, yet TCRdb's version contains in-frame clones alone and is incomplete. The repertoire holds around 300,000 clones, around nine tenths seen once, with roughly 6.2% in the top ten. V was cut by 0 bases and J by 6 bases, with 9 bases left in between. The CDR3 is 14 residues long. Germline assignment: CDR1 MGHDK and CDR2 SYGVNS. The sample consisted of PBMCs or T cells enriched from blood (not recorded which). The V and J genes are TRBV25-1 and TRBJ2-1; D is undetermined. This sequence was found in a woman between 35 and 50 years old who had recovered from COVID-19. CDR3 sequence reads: CASSEYPTRNEQFF. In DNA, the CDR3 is TGTGCCAGCAGTGAATATCCTACTCGCAATGAGCAGTTCTTC.